The T cell receptor (beta chain) under discussion was sequenced for a study of human T cells and chemical hapten exposure. Germline CDR1 reads MGHDK; CDR2 reads SYGVNS. The CDR3 length is 11 residues. V was cut by 4 bases and J by 5 bases, with 5 bases left in between. A single record per CDR3 protein comes from TCRdb applying MiXCR to the RACE reads. The sample lists some 40,000 distinct CDR3 sequences; about 3.7% were seen once. Time point defined: healthy volunteer bleed at 6 weeks. Extraction of total RNA was performed on unfractionated whole blood. This clonotype was recorded many times. Sequencing was performed on whole blood. The chain links TRBV25-1 to TRBJ2-5; D remains unclear. This receptor was identified in a human donor in good health. Some clones in this sample may be carry-over from other donors' samples. The CDR3 DNA follows: TGTGCCAGCAGTGGATTGGAGACCCAGTACTTC. This codes for CASSGLETQYF.